Each of the 11 T cell receptor beta chains below was sequenced from the same sample in a study of T cell responses to AZD1222 COVID-19 vaccine. Assay: immunoSEQ multiplex PCR; the TCRdb copy retains only in-frame clones and omits some. Among 120,000 or so clones listed, just over 90% were seen once. Sequenced material: peripheral blood, taken on day 0 of AZD1222 vaccination. The receptors were gathered from an adult in good health.

This chain uses TRBV13 with TRBJ1-1; D is unresolved. Germline CDR1 reads PRHDT; CDR2 reads FYEKMQ (reference sequence). The V and J ends lost 5 bases and 1 base respectively, with 11 bases between them. CDR3 length: 14 amino acids. The CDR3 bases are TGTGCCAGCAGCGCCCGACGGACGAACACTGAAGCTTTCTTT. Its translation is CASSARRTNTEAFF.

This chain links TRBV9 with TRBJ2-3; 10 bases are a match to TRBD2. Germline-derived CDR1 and CDR2 are SGDLS and YYNGEE. The junction had 4 bases not matched to a gene; V was cut back by 3 bases and J by 0 bases. The CDR3 runs to 16 residues. CDR3 amino acids: CASSASGSYSTDTQYF. The CDR3 region has the DNA TGTGCCAGCAGCGCTAGCGGGAGTTACAGCACAGATACGCAGTATTTT.

This clone appeared a single time. The chain combines TRBV7-9 with TRBJ2-6; 7 bases are a match to TRBD1. This CDR3 comprises 16 residues. V shed 5 bases, J shed 2 bases, and the junction held 6 bases outside the gene matches. In germline, CDR1 is SEHNR, CDR2 FQNEAQ (reference sequence). CDR3 bases: TGTGCCAGCAGCCTACCAGGGACAGCTGGGGCCAACGTCCTGACTTTC. Encoded protein: CASSLPGTAGANVLTF.

This clone was seen once. V usage is TRBV18 and J usage is TRBJ1-2; D perhaps matches TRBD1 (5 bases). Germline V gene data show CDR1 as KGHSH and CDR2 as LQKENI. The V and J ends lost 3 bases and 2 bases respectively, with 13 bases between them. This CDR3 region has 15 residues. The CDR3 spells CASSPIQDFNYGYTF. In nucleotides, the CDR3 is TGTGCCAGCTCACCGATACAGGACTTCAACTATGGCTACACCTTC.

This rearrangement joins TRBV6-8 to TRBJ1-2; a weak D match, TRBD1 (5 bases). The length of the CDR3 is 14 residues. Between the trimmed V and J ends, which lost 8 bases and 4 bases, there was a span of 17 bases. Germline V gene data show CDR1 as MNHGY and CDR2 as SAAAGT. The DNA of the CDR3 is TGTGCCAGCGGCCGAGACGGGGGGGTCTATGGCTACACCTTC. Residues: CASGRDGGVYGYTF.

This sequence joins TRBV24-1 and TRBJ2-5; 7 bases match TRBD2. The CDR3 sequence is 16 residues long. Trimming took 4 bases from V and 3 from J; bases not matched to a gene: 10. Germline values: CDR1 KGHDR, CDR2 SFDVKD. The CDR3 loop is CATSDTGLGIKETQYF. In nucleotides, the CDR3 is TGTGCCACCAGTGACACTGGACTAGGAATTAAAGAGACCCAGTACTTC.

The V gene is TRBV7-8, the J gene TRBJ2-1; possible D gene TRBD2, 6 bases. Per the germline V gene, CDR1 is SGHVS and CDR2 is FQNEAQ. V gave up 1 base and J gave up 10 bases, with 17 bases separating them. The CDR3 runs 15 residues. The DNA of the CDR3 is TGTGCCAGCAGCTTAGGACTAGTTGCCACCGCGGAGCAGTTCTTC. This codes for CASSLGLVATAEQFF.

CDR3 in DNA: TGTGCCAGCAGCTTAAGTAGGAATTCACCCCTCCACTTT. This translates into CASSLSRNSPLHF. This chain connects TRBV11-1 to TRBJ1-6, with no clear D. Germline CDR1 SGHAT, CDR2 FQDESV (reference sequence). The V end was cut by 2 bases, the J end by 7 bases, with 6 bases between. There are 13 residues in the CDR3.

This clone was recorded once. The J gene is TRBJ1-5, the V gene TRBV19, with TRBD1 matching 11 bases. Germline V gene data show CDR1 as LNHDA and CDR2 as SQIVND (reference sequence). CDR3 length equals 18 residues. Trimming took 10 bases from V and 2 from J; bases not matched to a gene: 16. Here the CDR3 reads CATTRGGTGGVGNQPQHF. CDR3 nucleotides: TGTGCCACCACCCGAGGGGGGACAGGGGGTGTGGGCAATCAGCCCCAGCATTTT.

The chain uses TRBV2 and TRBJ2-5; D gene unclear. Germline V lookup: CDR1 SNHLY, CDR2 FYNNEI. The CDR3 length is 14 residues. With 3 bases removed from V and 4 bases from J, the gap between germline ends came to 12 bases. DNA for the CDR3: TGTGCCAGCAGTGATCAGACGGTCTCAGAGACCCAGTACTTC. This gives the protein CASSDQTVSETQYF.

CDR3 in amino acids: CASSPRLAESDNEQFF. In DNA form, the CDR3 reads TGTGCCAGCAGCCCGCGACTAGCGGAATCAGACAATGAGCAGTTCTTC. J is TRBJ2-1 and V is TRBV7-3; 9 bases are a match to TRBD2. CDR1 and CDR2 (germline): SGHTA, FQGTGA. After removal of 5 bases from V and 5 bases from J, the junction contained 10 bases not matched to a gene. CDR3 size: 16 residues.